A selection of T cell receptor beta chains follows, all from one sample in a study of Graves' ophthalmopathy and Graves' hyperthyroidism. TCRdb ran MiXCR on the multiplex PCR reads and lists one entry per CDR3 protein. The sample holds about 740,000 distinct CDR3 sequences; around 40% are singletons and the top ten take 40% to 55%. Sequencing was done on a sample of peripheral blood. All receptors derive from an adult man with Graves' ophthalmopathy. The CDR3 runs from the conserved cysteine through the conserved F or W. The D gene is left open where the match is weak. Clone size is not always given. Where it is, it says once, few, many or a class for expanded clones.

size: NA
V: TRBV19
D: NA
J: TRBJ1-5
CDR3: CASSPGPTSNQPQHF
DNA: TGTGCCAGTAGTCCGGGACCGACGAGCAATCAGCCCCAGCATTTT

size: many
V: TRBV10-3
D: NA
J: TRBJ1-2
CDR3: CAISENLGALGYTF
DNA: TGTGCCATCAGTGAAAATTTAGGGGCGCTAGGCTACACCTTC

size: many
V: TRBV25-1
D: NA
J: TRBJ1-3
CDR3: CASSELQGGSGNTIYF
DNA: TGTGCCAGCAGTGAACTCCAGGGCGGGTCTGGAAACACCATATATTTT

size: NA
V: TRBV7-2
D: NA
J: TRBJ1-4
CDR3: CASSLALLGVGEKLFF
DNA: TGTGCCAGCAGCTTAGCGCTATTGGGGGTGGGTGAAAAACTGTTTTTT

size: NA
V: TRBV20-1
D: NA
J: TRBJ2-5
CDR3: CSPRGLRETQYF
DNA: TGCAGTCCAAGGGGCCTCCGGGAGACCCAGTACTTC

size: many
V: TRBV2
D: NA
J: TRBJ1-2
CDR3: CALPLNYGYTF
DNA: TGTGCCCTACCCCTTAACTATGGCTACACCTTC

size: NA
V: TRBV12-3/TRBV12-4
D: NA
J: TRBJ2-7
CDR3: CASSFTGSVAKLEQYF
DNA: TGTGCCAGCAGTTTCACAGGGTCCGTGGCCAAGTTAGAGCAGTACTTC

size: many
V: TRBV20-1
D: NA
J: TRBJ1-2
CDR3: CSARTGNYGYTF
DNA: TGCAGTGCTAGAACAGGGAACTATGGCTACACCTTC

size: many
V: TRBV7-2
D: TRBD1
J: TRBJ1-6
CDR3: CASSLEGTGTSPLHF
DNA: TGTGCCAGCAGCTTAGAAGGGACAGGGACTTCACCCCTCCACTTT

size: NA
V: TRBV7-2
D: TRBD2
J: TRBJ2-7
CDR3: CASSYSGRVHPYEQYF
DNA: TGTGCCAGCAGTTACTCGGGGAGGGTCCACCCCTACGAGCAGTACTTC

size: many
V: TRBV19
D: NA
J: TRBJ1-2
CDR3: CASSIGVGNYGYTF
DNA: TGTGCCAGTAGTATAGGGGTCGGGAACTATGGCTACACCTTC

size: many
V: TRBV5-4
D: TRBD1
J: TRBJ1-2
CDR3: CASSLGGQERYGYTF
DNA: TGTGCCAGCAGCTTGGGTGGACAGGAGAGATATGGCTACACCTTC

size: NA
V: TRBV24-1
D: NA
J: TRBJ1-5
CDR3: CASSEWTDGSNQPQHF
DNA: TGTGCCAGCAGCGAGTGGACGGACGGTAGCAATCAGCCCCAGCATTTT

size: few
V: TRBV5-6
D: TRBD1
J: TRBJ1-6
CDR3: CASGTGGSSPLHF
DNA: TGTGCCAGCGGGACAGGAGGTAGCTCACCCCTCCACTTT

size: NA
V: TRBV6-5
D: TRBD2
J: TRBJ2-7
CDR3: CVSRGLAGGGTYEQYF
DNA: TGTGTCAGCAGGGGACTAGCGGGAGGCGGTACCTACGAGCAGTACTTC

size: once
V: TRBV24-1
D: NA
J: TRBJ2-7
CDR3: CASMGQGYDEQYF
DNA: TGTGCCAGCATGGGCCAGGGTTACGACGAGCAGTACTTC

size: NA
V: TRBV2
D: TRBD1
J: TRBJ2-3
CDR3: CASSRDSSADTQYF
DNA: TGTGCCAGCAGTCGGGACAGTTCAGCAGATACGCAGTATTTT

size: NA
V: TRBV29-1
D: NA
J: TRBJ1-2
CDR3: CSVEGGGGNYGYTF
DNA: TGCAGCGTTGAAGGGGGGGGCGGGAACTATGGCTACACCTTC

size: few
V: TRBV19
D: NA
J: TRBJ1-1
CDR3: CASSVGGTPYTEAFF
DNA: TGTGCCAGTAGTGTCGGGGGAACCCCGTACACTGAAGCTTTCTTT